The next 29 T cell receptor beta chains were all read from a single sample in a study of beta chain features in type 1 diabetes. Whole-study results and caveats: Moderately but significantly shorter TCRB CDR3s were found in Type 1 diabetes patients in all four CD4+ subsets.

Sequencing targeted expressed TCRB transcripts, as all isolated RNA had been reverse transcribed. Sequenced by immunoSEQ multiplex PCR; TCRdb stores in-frame clones only, minus some. Of approximately 730,000 clones in the sample, 13% were seen once. Antigens for these TCRs are unknown. The specimen sequenced was naive CD4+ T cells from blood. Receptor source: a man younger than 35 with type 1 diabetes.

The V and J genes are TRBV18 and TRBJ2-1, with D perhaps TRBD2 (5 bases). The V end lost 1 base, the J end lost 7 bases, and 17 bases lay between the germline ends. This CDR3 comprises 16 residues. Germline values: CDR1 KGHSH, CDR2 LQKENI. For the CDR3, the DNA is TGTGCCAGCTCACCACTGTCAGCAACCACGGGGAATGAGCAGTTCTTC. Protein product: CASSPLSATTGNEQFF.

The rearrangement joins TRBV7-9 to TRBJ1-5, with D uncertain. The CDR3 is made up of 12 amino acids. Trimming pared 5 bases from V and 4 bases from J, leaving 6 bases between. Germline CDR1 and CDR2: SEHNR and FQNEAQ (reference sequence). DNA for the CDR3: TGTGCCAGCAGCCAGATTAATCAGCCCCAGCATTTT. It specifies CASSQINQPQHF.

J is TRBJ1-5 and V is TRBV20-1; the D is unclear. The CDR3 sequence is 11 residues long. The germline V and J ends were trimmed by 6 bases and 3 bases, with 6 bases remaining between them. CDR1 is DFQATT, CDR2 SNEGSKA, per germline (reference sequence). CDR3 sequence (DNA): TGCAGTGCCAACAACAATCAGCCCCAGCATTTT. It encodes CSANNNQPQHF.

The rearrangement uses TRBV19 and TRBJ2-5, with D unclear. This CDR3 contains 14 residues. Per the germline V gene, CDR1 is LNHDA and CDR2 is SQIVND (reference sequence). Trimming cost V 3 bases and J 3 bases, with 11 bases left between them. Here the CDR3 reads CASSIVAMEETQYF. As DNA, the CDR3 is TGTGCCAGTAGTATCGTGGCAATGGAAGAGACCCAGTACTTC.

This chain connects TRBV5-1 to TRBJ2-6, with 7 bases lining up with TRBD1. The CDR3 is 19 residues long. Germline V gene lookup returns CDR1 SGHRS and CDR2 YFSETQ. J was trimmed by 2 bases and V by 1 base; bases with no gene match: 12. CDR3 in DNA: TGCGCCAGCAGCTTGAGGGACAGACGTTATGAGACTGGGGCCAACGTCCTGACTTTC. Translating gives CASSLRDRRYETGANVLTF.

There are a few counts of this clone. V is TRBV14 and J is TRBJ1-2; the D is unclear. The germline V and J ends were trimmed by 4 bases and 7 bases, with 13 bases remaining between them. CDR3 length equals 13 residues. Germline CDR1 and CDR2: SGHDN and FVKESK. The CDR3 sequence is CASSRSPRGGYTF. Here the CDR3 DNA reads TGTGCCAGCAGCCGCTCACCTCGGGGTGGCTACACCTTC.

This clone was detected a few times. The chain uses TRBV29-1 and TRBJ1-2, with 8 positions matching TRBD1. V lost 5 bases and J lost 5; bases outside the gene matches: 7. The CDR3 sequence is 13 residues long. CDR1 SQVTM and CDR2 ANQGSEA come from the germline V gene. Written as DNA, the CDR3 is TGCAGCGTTTCGGGGCAGGGGGCTTATGGCTACACCTTC. Amino acids: CSVSGQGAYGYTF.

The chain has TRBV5-1 and TRBJ1-1, with a weak D call TRBD1 (5 bases). Trimming took 0 bases from V and 6 from J, leaving 12 bases between them. This CDR3 comprises 14 residues. CDR1 is SGHRS and CDR2 is YFSETQ in the germline V gene. CDR3 residues: CASSLGGDPPEAFF. In DNA, the CDR3 is TGCGCCAGCAGCTTGGGCGGGGACCCACCTGAAGCTTTCTTT.

This clone was recorded a few times. The V and J genes are TRBV28 and TRBJ2-6, with 7 nucleotides matching TRBD1. Germline CDR1 is MDHEN and CDR2 is SYDVKM. With 2 bases clipped from V and 0 bases from J, the junction kept 4 bases outside the gene matches. The CDR3 sequence is 17 residues long. CDR3 protein: CASSLGQASSGANVLTF. The CDR3 DNA sequence: TGTGCCAGCAGTTTAGGACAGGCCAGCTCTGGGGCCAACGTCCTGACTTTC. Full variable domain (rest looked up from reference TRBV28 and TRBJ2-6): DVKVTQSSRYLVKRTGEKVFLECVQDMDHENMFWYRQDPGLGLRLIYFSYDVKMKEKGDIPEGYSVSREKKERFSLILESASTNQTSMYLCASSLGQASSGANVLTFGAGSRLTVL.

This clone has more than one count but fewer than ten. The chain combines TRBV2 with TRBJ2-3; 9 nucleotides line up with TRBD2. J lost 2 bases, V lost 7 bases, and 7 bases had no gene match. In germline, CDR1 is SNHLY, CDR2 FYNNEI. The CDR3 loop spans 15 amino acids. The CDR3 nucleotides are TGTGCCAGCATGAGGCTAGCGGGGAACACAGATACGCAGTATTTT. Protein product: CASMRLAGNTDTQYF.

This clone was observed a few times. The chain employs TRBV6-5 and TRBJ1-1; TRBD1 matches 8 bases. CDR3 size: 15 residues. Germline V gene lookup returns CDR1 MNHEY and CDR2 SVGAGI. With 4 bases clipped from V and 2 bases from J, the junction kept 6 bases outside the gene matches. The CDR3 nucleotides read TGTGCCAGCAGTTCCGAAGGACAGGGAAACACTGAAGCTTTCTTT. It translates to CASSSEGQGNTEAFF.

This clone was seen once. The chain is built from TRBV10-2 and TRBJ2-1, with 7 nucleotides matching TRBD2. Trimming removed 8 bases from V and 9 bases from J; junction bases left unmatched: 4. The CDR3 totals 11 residues. CDR1 and CDR2 (germline): WSHSY, SAAADI. CDR3 sequence reads: CASGGVFEQFF. DNA of the CDR3: TGCGCCAGCGGGGGGGTGTTTGAGCAGTTCTTC.

The chain recombines TRBV4-2 with TRBJ2-3; D remains ambiguous. V dropped 4 bases and J dropped 6 bases, with 14 bases sitting between them. This CDR3 has 14 amino acids. Germline CDR1 and CDR2: LGHNA and YNFKEQ. In DNA form, the CDR3 reads TGTGCCAGCAGCCGTAACAGTGAAGGGGATACGCAGTATTTT. Residues: CASSRNSEGDTQYF.

This clone was detected a few times. The chain combines TRBV10-3 with TRBJ2-3; 8 bases fit TRBD2. This CDR3 is built from 16 residues. Germline-derived CDR1 and CDR2 are ENHRY and SYGVKD. V shed 6 bases, J shed 6 bases, and the junction held 14 bases outside the gene matches. The CDR3 nucleotides read TGTGCCATCAGCCCCCCGGAGCGGGGGAGCCCGGATACGCAGTATTTT. Protein: CAISPPERGSPDTQYF.

This clone was picked up a small number of times. This sequence joins TRBV28 and TRBJ1-2; 7 positions agree with TRBD1. Germline V lookup: CDR1 MDHEN, CDR2 SYDVKM. The CDR3 consists of 12 residues. Trimming cost V 10 bases and J 4 bases; bases outside gene matches: 6. CDR3 in amino acids: CATQGGIYGYTF. CDR3 in DNA: TGTGCCACCCAGGGGGGCATCTATGGCTACACCTTC.

This clone turned up a few times. This chain links TRBV29-1 with TRBJ1-2; D not certain. Germline-derived CDR1 and CDR2 are SQVTM and ANQGSEA. The ends were cut back, 2 bases at V and 1 base at J, with 11 bases in the middle. There are 14 residues in the CDR3. The CDR3 DNA follows: TGCAGCGTTGAATGGGCAGAGATTAACTATGGCTACACCTTC. Translated: CSVEWAEINYGYTF.

This clone has just a few counts. The chain is built from TRBV7-2 and TRBJ2-5; the D gene is possibly TRBD1 (7 bases). In germline, CDR1 is SGHTA, CDR2 FQGNSA. This CDR3 is 15 amino acids long. V was shortened by 1 base and J by 5 bases, with 14 bases between the two germline ends. CDR3 nucleotides: TGTGCCAGCAGCTTAGTCAGGGGGGCCGGTGAGACCCAGTACTTC. Amino acid sequence: CASSLVRGAGETQYF.

The chain is built from TRBV7-6 and TRBJ1-4; the D is unclear. The CDR3 is 16 amino acids. V lost 6 bases to trimming and J lost 7 bases, with 21 bases between them. Looked up from germline, CDR1 is SGHVS and CDR2 is FNYEAQ. CDR3 bases: TGTGCCAGCAGTTCCCAGGAGGGCAGCTTGAGTGAAAAACTGTTTTTT. This gives the protein CASSSQEGSLSEKLFF.

This clone was recorded only once. The CDR3 DNA reads TGTGCCAGCAGTGAAGTACCAGGGGACACCGGGGAGCTGTTTTTT. It yields the protein CASSEVPGDTGELFF. The rearrangement uses TRBV2 and TRBJ2-2; tentatively, D is TRBD1 (6 bases). From germline, CDR1 is SNHLY and CDR2 FYNNEI. CDR3 length: 15 residues. Trimming removed 1 base from V and 3 bases from J, with 9 bases in between.

The V call is TRBV7-2, the J call TRBJ2-7; D possibly matches TRBD1 or TRBD2 (5 bases each). Germline-derived CDR1 and CDR2 are SGHTA and FQGNSA. The length of the CDR3 is 13 residues. The V and J ends lost 3 bases and 3 bases respectively, with 9 bases between them. The CDR3 is CASSLGPFYEQYF. The CDR3 nucleotides are TGTGCCAGCAGCTTGGGACCTTTCTACGAGCAGTACTTC.

V and J are TRBV18 and TRBJ2-1; D is possibly TRBD2 (5 bases). CDR1 KGHSH and CDR2 LQKENI come from the germline V gene. The CDR3 contains 13 residues. Trimming pared 6 bases from V and 10 bases from J, leaving 16 bases between. The CDR3 DNA is TGTGCCAGCTCCCTATCGTACCCGGGGGAGCAGTTCTTC. Its protein product is CASSLSYPGEQFF. Using reference TRBV18 and TRBJ2-1 for the parts outside the CDR3, the full variable domain is NAGVMQNPRHLVRRRGQEARLRCSPMKGHSHVYWYRQLPEEGLKFMVYLQKENIIDESGMPKERFSAEFPKEGPSILRIQQVVRGDSAAYFCASSLSYPGEQFFGPGTRLTVL.

This clone was counted only a few times. CDR3 DNA sequence: TGTGCCAGCAGCCAAAACCGGGGGACTAGCGGGCACAATGAGCAGTTCTTC. Translated, it gives CASSQNRGTSGHNEQFF. This chain links TRBV5-6 with TRBJ2-1, with 12 nucleotides matching TRBD2. J gave up 5 bases and V 4 bases, and 10 bases lay outside the gene matches. CDR1 and CDR2 (germline): SGHDT, YYEEEE. This CDR3 comprises 17 residues.

This clone has more than one count but fewer than ten. The chain links TRBV7-2 to TRBJ1-1; D unclear. V lost 5 bases, J lost 7 bases, and 11 bases lay in between. Germline lookup yields CDR1 SGHTA and CDR2 FQGNSA. The CDR3 loop spans 12 amino acids. Here the CDR3 reads CASSPGGHEAFF. In nucleotides, the CDR3 is TGTGCCAGCAGCCCAGGAGGGCATGAAGCTTTCTTT.

This clone turned up a few times. The chain couples TRBV21-1 to TRBJ2-3; the tabulated D call, TRBD1, remains unverified against the DNA. TRBV21-1 is annotated as a pseudogene. The CDR3 spans 19 residues. The CDR3 protein is CASSNGARTVPTSTDTQYF. The CDR3 region has the DNA TGTGCCAGCAGCAACGGAGCTCGGACAGTTCCTACTAGCACAGATACGCAGTATTTT.

This clone was found a few times. The chain links TRBV28 to TRBJ1-2, with 11 bases identical to TRBD1. The junction had 4 bases not matched to a gene; V was cut back by 6 bases and J by 7 bases. The CDR3 runs 13 residues. Germline V lookup: CDR1 MDHEN, CDR2 SYDVKM. CDR3 sequence: CASRGTGGAGYTF. The CDR3, as DNA: TGTGCCAGCAGGGGGACAGGGGGGGCTGGCTACACCTTC.

This clone occurred a few times. The V and J genes are TRBV19 and TRBJ2-1, with 8 bases fitting TRBD2. Trimming at V came to 4 bases and at J to 1 base, leaving 12 bases not matched to a gene. In germline, CDR1 is LNHDA, CDR2 SQIVND (reference sequence). The CDR3 length is 18 residues. In DNA, the CDR3 is TGTGCCAGTAGTAGATCAAGCGGGGGTAAAGTGTCCTACAATGAGCAGTTCTTC. The encoded protein is CASSRSSGGKVSYNEQFF.

Only a few counts were recorded for this clone. The chain employs TRBV5-1 and TRBJ1-1; D remains ambiguous. This CDR3 is built from 16 residues. V lost 4 bases and J lost 2, with 18 bases in between. CDR1 is SGHRS and CDR2 is YFSETQ in the germline V gene. The CDR3 DNA follows: TGCGCCAGCAGCCGAGCCGGGTCTGAGGGAAACACTGAAGCTTTCTTT. Its protein is CASSRAGSEGNTEAFF. The full variable domain, its missing parts supplied by reference TRBV5-1 and TRBJ1-1, is KAGVTQTPRYLIKTRGQQVTLSCSPISGHRSVSWYQQTPGQGLQFLFEYFSETQRNKGNFPGRFSGRQFSNSRSEMNVSTLELGDSALYLCASSRAGSEGNTEAFFGQGTRLTVV.

This clone was observed a handful of times. This sequence joins TRBV29-1 and TRBJ2-3; either TRBD1 or TRBD2 may fit D (5 bases each). This CDR3 has 12 residues. Trimming took off 4 bases at V and 4 bases at J, with 9 bases between the two ends. From germline, CDR1 is SQVTM and CDR2 ANQGSEA. The chain's CDR3 is CSVGGWADTQYF. CDR3 coding DNA: TGCAGCGTTGGGGGGTGGGCAGATACGCAGTATTTT.

The chain uses TRBV5-6 and TRBJ1-6; 8 nucleotides agree with TRBD1. Losses at the gene ends were 4 bases for V and 7 bases for J; bases not matched to a gene: 1. The V gene's germline CDR1 is SGHDT and CDR2 YYEEEE. This CDR3 spans 13 amino acids. The DNA of the CDR3 is TGTGCCAGCAGCCGGACAGGGAATTCACCCCTCCACTTT. This gives the protein CASSRTGNSPLHF.